The TCR beta chain under discussion was sequenced for a study of control samples from healthy donors and cancer patients. Produced via immunoSEQ multiplex PCR; TCRdb's table is partial and in-frame only. The sample has about 120,000 clones; 80% to 90% are singletons. The J segment lost 7 bases and the V segment lost 4 bases, leaving 11 bases of the junction unmatched. This CDR3 has 15 residues. CDR1 is LNHDA, CDR2 SQIVND, per germline (reference sequence). This sequence joins TRBV19 and TRBJ2-7, with 9 positions matching TRBD1. Sequencing was done on a sample of blood. This TCR was sampled from a man in his sixties in good health. CDR3 nucleotide sequence: TGTGCCAGTAGTAGAGCCGGGACAGGGTCTTATGAGCAGTACTTC. Translated, it gives CASSRAGTGSYEQYF.